The clone carrying this T cell receptor (beta chain) was counted only a few times. Its antigen is as yet unknown. The sample originates from a study of shared clonotypes between healthy human individuals. Measured with immunoSEQ multiplex PCR; TCRdb has only the in-frame clones, and not every one. The sample has about 1 million clones, around 76% seen once. In germline, CDR1 is MNHNS, CDR2 SASEGT. The V and J ends lost 3 bases and 0 bases, in that order; junction bases with no gene match: 7. The CDR3 loop spans 18 amino acids. Notes on the study in general: Clonotype sharing among donors likely depends on sequencing depth.

This rearrangement joins TRBV6-1 to TRBJ2-7; TRBD2 matches at 14 bases. The sample consisted of memory CD4+ T cells sorted from blood. This sample's subset: CD45RA-negative fraction. This TCR was recovered from a young man in good health. The CDR3 protein is CASSDGQGTSGGSYEQYF. In nucleotides, the CDR3 is TGTGCCAGCAGTGACGGACAGGGGACTAGCGGGGGCTCCTACGAGCAGTACTTC.